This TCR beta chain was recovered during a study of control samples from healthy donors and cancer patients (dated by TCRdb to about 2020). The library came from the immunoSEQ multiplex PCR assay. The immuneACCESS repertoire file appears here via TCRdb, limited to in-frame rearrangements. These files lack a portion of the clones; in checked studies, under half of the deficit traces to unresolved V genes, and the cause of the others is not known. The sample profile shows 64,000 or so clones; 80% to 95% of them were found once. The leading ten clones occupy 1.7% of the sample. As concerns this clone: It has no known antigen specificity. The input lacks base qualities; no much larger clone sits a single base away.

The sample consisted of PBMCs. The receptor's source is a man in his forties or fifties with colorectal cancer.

The sequenced DNA is TGTGCCACCAGTGATACAGGGACAGGGGGTATCGGCGGGGAGCTGTTTTTT. This sequence encodes CATSDTGTGGIGGELFF. The chain links TRBV24-1 with TRBJ2-2; 11 middle bases align to TRBD1. Inclusive of the bounding cysteine and phenylalanine, the CDR3 is 17 residues long. CDR3 DNA is the only sequence kept; it has 51 bases, read in frame from the first base. The CDR1 and CDR2 encoded by the germline V gene are KGHDR and SFDVKD. The junction shows trimming of 3 bases on V and 7 bases on J, and the gene matches do not reach 9 bases of it.